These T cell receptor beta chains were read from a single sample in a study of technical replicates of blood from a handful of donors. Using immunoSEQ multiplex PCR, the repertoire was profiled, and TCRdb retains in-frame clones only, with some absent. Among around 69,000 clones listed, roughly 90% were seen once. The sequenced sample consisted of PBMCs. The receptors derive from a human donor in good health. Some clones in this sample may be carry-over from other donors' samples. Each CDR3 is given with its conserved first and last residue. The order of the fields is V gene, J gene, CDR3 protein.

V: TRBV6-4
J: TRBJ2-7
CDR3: CASNGQGQYEQYF

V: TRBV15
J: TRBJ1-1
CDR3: CATSRDFEGSEAFF

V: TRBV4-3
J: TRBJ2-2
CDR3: CASSQDVSRNTGELFF

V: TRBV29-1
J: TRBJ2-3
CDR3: CSAGDIGPTDTQYF

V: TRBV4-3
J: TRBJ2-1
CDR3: CASSQAGGGNEQFF

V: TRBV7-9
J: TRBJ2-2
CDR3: CASSPPWTGGTGELFF

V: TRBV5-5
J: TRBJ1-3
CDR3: CASSPEDRVFGNTIYF

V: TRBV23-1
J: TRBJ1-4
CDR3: CASSHQYEKLFF

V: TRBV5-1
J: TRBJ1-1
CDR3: CASSLDGRVTEAFF

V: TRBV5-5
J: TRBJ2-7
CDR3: CASSLVAGAYEQYF

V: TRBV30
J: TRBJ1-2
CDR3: CAWSVQGASYGYTF

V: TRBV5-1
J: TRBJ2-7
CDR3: CASSSDRGISYEQYF

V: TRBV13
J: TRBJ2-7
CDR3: CASSLGPEGSYEQYF

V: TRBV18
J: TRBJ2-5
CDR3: CASSPRDRPETQYF

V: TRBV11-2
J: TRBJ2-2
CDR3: CASSLRTGSNTGELFF

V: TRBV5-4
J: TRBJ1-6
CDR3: CASSLYGTIPTPLHF

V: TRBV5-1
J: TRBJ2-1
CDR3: CASSPGTRTGWRLSGEQFF

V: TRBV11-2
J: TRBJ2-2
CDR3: CASRLRETGELFF

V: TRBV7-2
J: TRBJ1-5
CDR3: CASSLSGTGSQPQHF

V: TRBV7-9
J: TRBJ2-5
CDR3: CASSPGGLAGIGETQYF

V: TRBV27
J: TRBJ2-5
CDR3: CASSLSAGWHRETQYF

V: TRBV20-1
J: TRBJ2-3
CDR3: CSAIQGDTQYF

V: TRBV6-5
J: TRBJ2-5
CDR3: CASSPSTGPWETQYF

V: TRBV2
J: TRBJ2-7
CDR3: CASKQSGDEQYF

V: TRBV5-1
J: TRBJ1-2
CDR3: CASSLWESYGYTF

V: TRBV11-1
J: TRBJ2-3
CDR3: CASSLAPIGTDTQYF

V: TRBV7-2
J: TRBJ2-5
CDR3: CASSRPRDQETQYF

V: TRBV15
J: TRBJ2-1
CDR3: CATSRDGTTYNEQFF

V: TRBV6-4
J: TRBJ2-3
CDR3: CASSADRVDTQYF

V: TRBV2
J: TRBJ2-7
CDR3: CASSVRQHYEQYF

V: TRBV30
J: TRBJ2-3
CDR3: CAWRVAWGDGADTQYF

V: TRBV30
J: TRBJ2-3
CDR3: CACPPRIAETDTQYF

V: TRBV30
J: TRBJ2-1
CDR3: CASTTWDMSEQFF

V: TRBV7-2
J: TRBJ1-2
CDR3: CASSSKRQGGGYTF

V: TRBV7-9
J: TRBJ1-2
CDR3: CASRPTGGASDYTF

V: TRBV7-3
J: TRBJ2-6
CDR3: CASSSRDRGLGANVLTF

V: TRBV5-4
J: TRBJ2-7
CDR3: CASSPTSGSSYEQYF

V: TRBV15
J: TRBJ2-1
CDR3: CATSRDLVAEQFF

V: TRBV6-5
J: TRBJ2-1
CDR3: CASSYSLAGSEQFF

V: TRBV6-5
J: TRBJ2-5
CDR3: CASSYSRWETQYF

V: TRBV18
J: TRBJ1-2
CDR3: CASSPGTGGGYGYTF

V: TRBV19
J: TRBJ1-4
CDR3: CASSIGGATNEKLFF

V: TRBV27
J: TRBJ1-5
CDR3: CATKGQGDSNQPQHF

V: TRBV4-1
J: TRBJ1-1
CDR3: CASSRLKLRQGVGTEAFF

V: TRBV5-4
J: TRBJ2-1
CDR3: CASSLPLRVNNEQFF

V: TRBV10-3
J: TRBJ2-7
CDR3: CAISESVIRTGSYEQYF

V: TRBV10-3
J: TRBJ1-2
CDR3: CAISDRVFSF

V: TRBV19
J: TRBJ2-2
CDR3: CASRRGATNTGELFF

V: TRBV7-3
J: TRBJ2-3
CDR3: CASSHSGGADTQYF

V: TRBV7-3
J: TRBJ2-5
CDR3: CASSPWGGEGTQYF

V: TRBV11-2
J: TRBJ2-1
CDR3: CASSSGPSGVVYNEQFF

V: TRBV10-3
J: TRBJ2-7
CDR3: CAISESWRDNYEQYF

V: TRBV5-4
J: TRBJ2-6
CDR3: CASSLGLAGGRSGANVLTF

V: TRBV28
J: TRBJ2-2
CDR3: CASRPLGGKNTGELFF

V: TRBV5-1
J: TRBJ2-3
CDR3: CASSLEAGRSTDTQYF

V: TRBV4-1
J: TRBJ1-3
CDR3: CASSQGVTTSFSGNTIYF

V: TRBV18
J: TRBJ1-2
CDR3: CASSPEGARSGYTF